This T cell receptor beta chain was documented in a study of shared clonotypes between healthy human individuals. Germline CDR1 and CDR2: SGHDN and FVKESK. The CDR3 totals 16 residues. V lost 4 bases and J 10 bases, leaving 20 bases between the germline ends. The authors split each subset's genomic DNA evenly across several immunoSEQ plates. Method: immunoSEQ multiplex PCR; TCRdb's copy keeps in-frame clones and lacks some. The sample consists of 950,000 to 1,100,000 clones, roughly 75% of them appearing once. This sequence joins TRBV14 and TRBJ1-6; D is perhaps TRBD1 (5 bases). The sequence came from a man younger than 30 in good health. The specimen was memory CD4+ T cells sorted from blood. Subset meaning: CD45RA-negative fraction. Here the CDR3 reads CASSLDRLVLGSPLHF. CDR3 in DNA: TGTGCCAGCAGCCTTGACAGATTGGTTTTGGGATCACCCCTCCACTTT.